This TCR beta chain was sequenced for a study of identical twins. Study-wide points: Fewer insertions characterized abundant cord blood beta clonotypes, whereas memory repertoires showed none.

Comment on this clonotype: Its antigen is currently unknown.

One entry per CDR3 protein results from TCRdb running MiXCR on the 5' RACE reads. The sample holds some 690,000 distinct CDR3 sequences, about 20% seen once. These data were also filed under a second study, of T cells expressing NK-cell markers. That report notes: Six donors had dominant NKG2C+ clonotypes that comprised about 1.0-7.0% of their CD8+ T cells. It remained uncertain whether the expanded NKG2C+ T cell clones were specific for HCMV antigens.

The sequence came from a young woman in good health. The sample was PBMCs.

CDR3 nucleotides: TGCGCCAGCAGCGTCGATCGAGGGAGCTCCTACAATGAGCAGTTCTTC. It specifies CASSVDRGSSYNEQFF. This rearrangement joins TRBV5-1 to TRBJ2-1, with D tentatively TRBD2 (5 bases). Germline CDR1 reads SGHRS; CDR2 reads YFSETQ. The CDR3 covers 16 residues. V lost 4 bases and J 0 bases, leaving 14 bases between the germline ends.